This is a list of T cell receptor beta chains from one sample in a study of beta chain features in type 1 diabetes. Method: immunoSEQ multiplex PCR; TCRdb's copy keeps in-frame clones and lacks some. The data hold under 400,000 clones, with approximately 15% observed a single time. Sequenced: central memory CD4+ T cells from blood. These receptors were collected from a man between 25 and 39 years old in good health. The CDR3 runs from the conserved cysteine through the conserved F or W. Each record gives: J gene, D gene, V gene, clone size, CDR3 protein, CDR3 DNA. The D gene is left open where the match is weak. The listing skips clone size in some rows; elsewhere it reads once, few, many or a size class.

TRBJ1-1 TRBD1 TRBV7-8 few CASPGPGQGNTEAFF TGTGCCAGCCCTGGGCCGGGACAGGGGAACACTGAAGCTTTCTTT
TRBJ2-1 . TRBV18 many CASSPYNNEQFF TGTGCCAGCTCACCCTATAACAATGAGCAGTTCTTC
TRBJ1-6 TRBD1 TRBV6-1 . CASSERGQGMTPLHF TGTGCCAGCAGTGAAAGGGGACAGGGTATGACACCCCTCCACTTT
TRBJ1-5 . TRBV19 few CASSIPAGLDQPQHF TGTGCCAGTAGTATTCCCGCAGGGTTGGATCAGCCCCAGCATTTT
TRBJ2-1 TRBD2 TRBV2 few CASSALKRGGSYNEQFF TGTGCCAGCAGCGCCCTTAAGCGGGGGGGCTCCTACAATGAGCAGTTCTTC
TRBJ2-5 TRBD2 TRBV4-3 . CASSQELRGVSETQYF TGCGCCAGCAGCCAAGAACTCCGGGGGGTATCGGAGACCCAGTACTTC
TRBJ2-7 . TRBV27 . CASSIQWGNEQYF TGTGCCAGCAGTATACAATGGGGTAACGAGCAGTACTTC
TRBJ2-5 . TRBV5-1 few CASSLSDSPTKQETQYF TGCGCCAGCAGCTTGTCCGACTCCCCCACCAAGCAAGAGACCCAGTACTTC
TRBJ1-5 . TRBV7-2 . CASGLGQPQHF TGTGCCAGCGGATTAGGGCAGCCCCAGCATTTT
TRBJ2-1 . TRBV6-1 . CASSERALEQFF TGTGCCAGCAGTGAACGGGCGCTAGAGCAGTTCTTC
TRBJ2-7 TRBD1 TRBV10-3 . CAIGRETGSYEQYF TGTGCCATCGGTCGTGAGACAGGGTCATACGAGCAGTACTTC
TRBJ2-5 TRBD1 TRBV2 . CASRSNRGDQETQYF TGTGCCAGCAGAAGTAACAGGGGAGACCAAGAGACCCAGTACTTC
TRBJ2-2 TRBD1 TRBV10-3 . CAISADRGNTGELFF TGTGCCATCAGCGCGGACAGGGGAAACACCGGGGAGCTGTTTTTT
TRBJ1-5 . TRBV4-2 few CASSQGGGGSDQPQHF TGTGCCAGCAGCCAAGGGGGTGGGGGCTCGGATCAGCCCCAGCATTTT
TRBJ2-1 TRBD2 TRBV7-6 few CASSLGSGTSGGTNNEQFF TGTGCCAGCAGCCTAGGATCCGGGACTAGCGGGGGTACCAACAATGAGCAGTTCTTC
TRBJ1-1 . TRBV11-3 . CASSLFWNTEAFF TGTGCCAGCAGCTTGTTTTGGAACACTGAAGCTTTCTTT